This T cell receptor (beta chain) was captured by sequencing in a study of graft-versus-host responses after intestinal transplantation (dated by TCRdb to the early 2020s). Broadly, across the study: The transplants that recipients received were multivisceral, liver-intestinal, or isolated intestinal. All recipients received anti-thymocyte globulin induction followed by maintenance tacrolimus and steroids for roughly three years. Bulk TCR-beta CDR3 sequencing was used to track graft-versus-host and host-versus-graft alloreactive T cell clones in the graft, circulation and bone marrow after intestinal transplantation. To identify alloreactive clones, pre-transplant mixed lymphocyte reaction products were sequenced and then compared with unstimulated pre-transplant donor and recipient T cells. A cohort of roughly 25 intestinal transplant recipients, including one retransplant, was enrolled, and a few patients lacking pretransplant specimens were excluded. Donor T cell macrochimerism was defined as a peak of at least 4% donor T cells among recipient peripheral blood mononuclear cells. Rather than going through the commercial service, samples from a few later patients were sequenced in-house on an Illumina MiSeq and processed with MiXCR. Points the paper makes about the study in general: GvH clones turned up in recipient bone marrow, with some appearing earlier in ileal mucosa or blood, a pattern consistent with an intestinal mucosal origin. The conclusions were limited by the relatively low number and heterogeneity of the intestinal transplant patients. Early after transplant, peak levels of circulating GvH clones were found to be associated with declines in HvG clones. In patients with donor T cell macrochimerism, the allografts had high GvH to HvG T cell clonal ratios.

As for this clone: No base quality information exists; no much larger clone differs at one position.

In the paper's terms, the time point label means: cells obtained before transplantation from donor or recipient. In the mixed lymphocyte reactions, about 200,000 CFSE-labeled pre-transplant responders were plated with about 200,000 irradiated violet-dye-labeled stimulators and cultured for 5 to 6 days. Proliferating CD3+CD4+CFSE-low and CD3+CD8+CFSE-low responder cells were FACS-sorted on a BD Influx sorter after the mixed lymphocyte reaction. Library preparation was by the immunoSEQ multiplex PCR assay. For most patients, genomic DNA was isolated with the Qiagen DNeasy Blood and Tissue Kit and sent frozen to Adaptive Biotechnologies for TCR sequencing. Adaptive Biotechnologies carried out high-throughput TCR-beta CDR3 sequencing of genomic DNA for most patients. The source study handled its data this way. TCR sequencing data were retrieved from Adaptive's ImmunoSEQ software for roughly 20 patients, whereas a few other patients were processed with MiXCR and VDJtools. To correct CD4 versus CD8 sorting errors, sequences present in both subsets at a frequency ratio below 5:1 were removed. CDR3 nucleotide sequences shared between donor and recipient were removed because their origin could not be assigned. Alloreactive clones required at least 2-fold expansion over unstimulated cells and minimum CFSE-low frequency of 0.002% (template counts) or 0.001% (read counts). Clones were considered mappable if detected in sequenced pre-transplant spleen, lymph node, or MLR CFSE-low populations of the donor or recipient. The cumulative frequency of alloreactive clones was calculated as a percentage of all sequences, weighted by copy number. TCRdb stores this immuneACCESS table with in-frame sequences only. Part of the clones is absent; in the studies checked, under half of the shortfall reflects unresolved V genes, and no reason is known for the rest. The V and J calls and clone size were taken over from that table, and D and trimming were inferred from the DNA. A total of 20,000 to 25,000 clones appear in this sample, approximately 45% of them only once. The top ten clonotypes cover 0.88% of the sample.

Spanning cysteine to phenylalanine, the CDR3 consists of 15 amino acids. Only the CDR3 region is kept as DNA, spanning 45 bases read in frame from base 1. The chain joins TRBV12-2 to TRBJ1-2; the DNA was not compared with TRBD1, the D call given in the table. TRBV12-2 is recorded as a pseudogene. The source is a human patient who received an intestinal transplant. The source was alloreactive CD4+ T cells from a mixed lymphocyte reaction culture, collected before intestinal transplant. This specimen's cell subset or site label, per the study, means: CFSE-low proliferating T cells sorted from roughly six-day pre-transplant mixed lymphocyte reaction (GvH or HvG direction). The sequenced DNA: TGTGCAAGTCGCTTAGCGTTGGGGCAAAGGAATGGCTACACCTTC. This codes for CASRLALGQRNGYTF.